These T cell receptor beta chains were read from a single sample in a study of CD8 T cells in Susac syndrome. TCRdb reanalysed the immunoSEQ multiplex PCR reads using MiXCR and keeps one entry per CDR3 protein. The sample gives some 160,000 distinct CDR3 sequences, 90% to 96% of which show up once; around 0.08% is in the top ten. Sequenced input: CD4+ T cells from PBMCs. These receptors all come from a human donor with Susac syndrome. Both conserved end residues are part of each CDR3. The order of the fields is V gene, clone size, J gene, D gene, CDR3 protein, CDR3 DNA. The D gene is left open where the match is weak. For some rows the clone size is stated as once, few or many, or as a class when expanded; others skip it.

TRBV3-1	NA	TRBJ1-2	NA	CASSQQYGYTF	TGTGCCAGCAGCCAGCAATATGGCTACACCTTC
TRBV20-1	once	TRBJ2-1	TRBD2	CSASKREGHRDEQFF	TGCAGTGCTAGCAAGCGGGAGGGCCATAGGGATGAGCAGTTCTTC
TRBV5-1	NA	TRBJ1-2	TRBD1	CASSTGQGDSYGYTF	TGCGCCAGCAGCACCGGACAGGGGGATAGTTATGGCTACACCTTC
TRBV29-1	NA	TRBJ2-7	NA	CSVGFSAAYEQYF	TGCAGCGTTGGCTTTTCGGCAGCCTACGAGCAGTACTTC
TRBV20-1	NA	TRBJ2-3	NA	CSARHASTDTQYF	TGCAGTGCTAGACACGCGAGCACAGATACGCAGTATTTT
TRBV28	NA	TRBJ2-7	NA	CASSLTPVTSASEQYF	TGTGCCAGCAGTTTAACCCCCGTGACTAGTGCGAGCGAGCAGTACTTC
TRBV28	once	TRBJ2-7	TRBD2	CASRTAGASYEQYF	TGTGCCAGCAGGACAGCGGGAGCCTCCTACGAGCAGTACTTC
TRBV20-1	NA	TRBJ1-5	NA	CSARLGNQPQHF	TGCAGTGCTAGATTAGGGAATCAGCCCCAGCATTTT
TRBV29-1	NA	TRBJ2-1	NA	CSVELQGYNEQFF	TGCAGCGTTGAGCTACAGGGATACAATGAGCAGTTCTTC
TRBV20-1	NA	TRBJ2-7	NA	CSAQTGTYEQYF	TGCAGTGCCCAGACTGGAACCTACGAGCAGTACTTC
TRBV23-1	NA	TRBJ2-1	TRBD1	CASSQTKGASLNEQFF	TGCGCCAGCAGTCAAACGAAGGGGGCATCCCTCAATGAGCAGTTCTTC
TRBV20-1	NA	TRBJ2-4	TRBD1	CSATGQGLNIQYF	TGCAGTGCTACCGGACAGGGTTTAAACATTCAGTACTTC
TRBV18	NA	TRBJ2-3	NA	CASSPTSSTTDTQYF	TGTGCCAGCTCACCTACCTCTAGCACCACAGATACGCAGTATTTT
TRBV18	NA	TRBJ2-1	NA	CASSPPLVYNEQFF	TGTGCCAGCTCACCACCGTTAGTCTACAATGAGCAGTTCTTC
TRBV2	NA	TRBJ2-1	NA	CASSDSRGDEQFF	TGTGCCAGCAGTGATAGTAGGGGCGATGAGCAGTTCTTC
TRBV20-1	NA	TRBJ2-3	TRBD1	CSAPPGQGPDTQYF	TGCAGTGCGCCTCCGGGACAGGGGCCAGATACGCAGTATTTT
TRBV20-1	NA	TRBJ2-3	TRBD2	CSASFGTITDTQYF	TGCAGTGCTAGTTTTGGGACTATTACAGATACGCAGTATTTT
TRBV7-3	NA	TRBJ1-2	TRBD1	CASSQGGRDGGYTF	TGTGCCAGCAGCCAGGGGGGAAGGGATGGGGGCTACACCTTC
TRBV2	NA	TRBJ2-3	NA	CASSAGDDTQYF	TGTGCCAGCAGTGCGGGGGATGATACGCAGTATTTT
TRBV7-6	NA	TRBJ2-7	NA	CASSLRLGGEQYF	TGTGCCAGCAGCTTACGTCTGGGCGGGGAGCAGTACTTC
TRBV7-3	NA	TRBJ2-2	TRBD2	CASSLGLAGDSEELFF	TGTGCCAGCAGCTTAGGACTAGCGGGGGACTCGGAGGAGCTGTTTTTT
TRBV12-3/TRBV12-4	NA	TRBJ2-3	NA	CASSRDTTSTDTQYF	TGTGCCAGCAGTAGGGACACCACTAGCACAGATACGCAGTATTTT
TRBV5-5	NA	TRBJ2-7	NA	CASSLQEGYEQYF	TGTGCCAGCAGCTTGCAGGAGGGTTACGAGCAGTACTTC
TRBV18	NA	TRBJ2-5	TRBD2	CASSGGRAPETQYF	TGTGCCAGCTCCGGTGGGAGGGCGCCGGAGACCCAGTACTTC
TRBV29-1	NA	TRBJ2-5	TRBD2	CSVYSTSAQETQYF	TGCAGCGTGTATTCTACTAGCGCACAAGAGACCCAGTACTTC
TRBV2	NA	TRBJ2-1	TRBD2	CASSRWTSGMSNEQFF	TGTGCCAGCAGTAGATGGACTAGCGGGATGAGCAATGAGCAGTTCTTC
TRBV29-1	NA	TRBJ2-1	NA	CSVLAFSYNEQFF	TGCAGCGTTCTAGCTTTCTCCTACAATGAGCAGTTCTTC
TRBV27	NA	TRBJ2-3	NA	CASGRTRMDTQYF	TGTGCCAGCGGCCGAACACGGATGGATACGCAGTATTTT
TRBV5-6	once	TRBJ2-1	TRBD1	CASSLQGGRDEQFF	TGTGCCAGCAGCTTACAGGGGGGAAGGGATGAGCAGTTCTTC
TRBV2	NA	TRBJ2-1	NA	CASKGNEQFF	TGTGCCAGCAAGGGCAATGAGCAGTTCTTC
TRBV20-1	NA	TRBJ2-7	NA	CSAPFNRDFFSYEQYF	TGCAGTGCGCCCTTTAACCGGGACTTCTTCTCCTACGAGCAGTACTTC
TRBV28	NA	TRBJ2-6	NA	CASSLTGTGANVLTF	TGTGCCAGCAGTCTCACAGGGACTGGGGCCAACGTCCTGACTTTC
TRBV4-1	NA	TRBJ2-2	TRBD2	CASSQVGLAGGIWTGELFF	TGCGCCAGCAGCCAAGTGGGACTAGCGGGAGGGATTTGGACCGGGGAGCTGTTTTTT
TRBV29-1	NA	TRBJ2-3	NA	CSVLRQETTDTQYF	TGCAGCGTGCTTAGACAGGAAACCACAGATACGCAGTATTTT
TRBV15	NA	TRBJ2-5	NA	CATSRGESLETQYF	TGTGCCACCAGCAGGGGGGAATCCTTAGAGACCCAGTACTTC
TRBV29-1	NA	TRBJ1-1	NA	CSVQRDTEAFF	TGCAGCGTTCAACGAGACACTGAAGCTTTCTTT
TRBV5-1	NA	TRBJ2-3	TRBD2	CASSSGLAGGPDTQYF	TGCGCCAGCAGCTCCGGACTAGCGGGAGGCCCAGATACGCAGTATTTT